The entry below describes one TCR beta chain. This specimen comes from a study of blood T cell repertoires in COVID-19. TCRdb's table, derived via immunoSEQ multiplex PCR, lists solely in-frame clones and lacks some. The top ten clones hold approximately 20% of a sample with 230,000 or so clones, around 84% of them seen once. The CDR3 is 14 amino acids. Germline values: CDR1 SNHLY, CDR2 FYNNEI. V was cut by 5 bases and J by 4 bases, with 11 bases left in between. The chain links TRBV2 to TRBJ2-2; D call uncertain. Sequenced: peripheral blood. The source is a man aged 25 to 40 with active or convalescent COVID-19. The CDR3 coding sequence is TGTGCCAGCAGTCCCCACTCCGGCACCGGGGAGCTGTTTTTT. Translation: CASSPHSGTGELFF.